This TCR beta chain is drawn from a study of T cell responses to AZD1222 COVID-19 vaccine. Whole-study results and caveats: Donors were largely white British and mainly female; clonal diversity was possibly underestimated.

The CDR3 has 15 residues. V dropped 0 bases and J dropped 1 base, with 4 bases sitting between them. Germline CDR1 MNHEY, CDR2 SMNVEV (reference sequence). With respect to this clone: What it binds is unknown.

The protocol was immunoSEQ multiplex PCR, while the TCRdb copy is restricted to in-frame clones and leaves out a portion. The table lists about 100,000 clones, more than 75% of them singletons, with about 3% in the top ten. The source is an adult in good health. Specimen: peripheral blood, collected on day 0 of AZD1222 vaccination. The V gene is TRBV27, the J gene TRBJ1-6; D call uncertain. CDR3 amino acids: CASSLSGSYNSPLHF. CDR3 DNA: TGTGCCAGCAGTTTATCAGGGTCCTATAATTCACCCCTCCACTTT.